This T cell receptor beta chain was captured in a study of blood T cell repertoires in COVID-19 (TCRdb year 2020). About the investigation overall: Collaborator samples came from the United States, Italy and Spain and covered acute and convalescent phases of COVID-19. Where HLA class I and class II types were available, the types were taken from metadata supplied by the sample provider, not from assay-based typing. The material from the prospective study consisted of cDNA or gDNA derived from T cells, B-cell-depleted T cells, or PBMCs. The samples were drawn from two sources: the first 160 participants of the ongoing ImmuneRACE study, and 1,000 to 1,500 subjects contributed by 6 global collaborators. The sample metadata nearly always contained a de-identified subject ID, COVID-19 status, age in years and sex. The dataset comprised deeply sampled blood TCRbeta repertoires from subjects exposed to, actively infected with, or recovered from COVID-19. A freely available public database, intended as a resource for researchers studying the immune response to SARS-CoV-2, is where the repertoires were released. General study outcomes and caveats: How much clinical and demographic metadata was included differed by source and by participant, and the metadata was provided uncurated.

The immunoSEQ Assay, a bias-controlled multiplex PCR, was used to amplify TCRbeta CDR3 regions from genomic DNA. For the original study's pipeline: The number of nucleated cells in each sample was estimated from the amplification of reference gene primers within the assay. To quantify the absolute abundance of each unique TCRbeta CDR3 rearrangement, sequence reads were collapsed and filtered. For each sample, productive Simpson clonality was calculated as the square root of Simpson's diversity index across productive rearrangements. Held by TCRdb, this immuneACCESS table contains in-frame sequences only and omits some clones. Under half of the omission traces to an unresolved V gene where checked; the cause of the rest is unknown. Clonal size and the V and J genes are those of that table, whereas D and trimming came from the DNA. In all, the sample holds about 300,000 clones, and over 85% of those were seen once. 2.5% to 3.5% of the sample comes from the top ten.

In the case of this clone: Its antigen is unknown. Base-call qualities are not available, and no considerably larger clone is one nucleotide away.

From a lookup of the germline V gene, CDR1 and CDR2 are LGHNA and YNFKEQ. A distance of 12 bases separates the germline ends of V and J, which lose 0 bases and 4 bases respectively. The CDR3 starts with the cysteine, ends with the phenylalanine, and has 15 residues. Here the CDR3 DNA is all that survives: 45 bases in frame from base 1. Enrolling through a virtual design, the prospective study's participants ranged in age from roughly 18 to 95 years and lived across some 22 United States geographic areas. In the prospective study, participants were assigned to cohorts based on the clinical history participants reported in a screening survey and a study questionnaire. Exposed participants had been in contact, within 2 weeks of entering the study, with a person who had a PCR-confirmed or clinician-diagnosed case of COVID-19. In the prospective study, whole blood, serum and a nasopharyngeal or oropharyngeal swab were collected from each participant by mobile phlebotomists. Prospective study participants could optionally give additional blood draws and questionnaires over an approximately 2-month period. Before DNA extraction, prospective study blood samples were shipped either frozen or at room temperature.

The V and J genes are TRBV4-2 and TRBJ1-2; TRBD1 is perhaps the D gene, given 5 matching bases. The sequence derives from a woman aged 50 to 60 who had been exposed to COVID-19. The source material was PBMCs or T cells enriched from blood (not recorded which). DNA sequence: TGTGCCAGCAGCCAAGATGGGGGGGGAGTCTATGGCTACACCTTC. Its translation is CASSQDGGGVYGYTF.